The 24 T cell receptor beta chains reported below all come from one sample, sequenced in a study of beta chain features in type 1 diabetes. The isolated RNA, all of it, was reverse transcribed, so expressed TCRB transcripts were what got sequenced. TCRdb's table, derived via immunoSEQ multiplex PCR, lists solely in-frame clones and lacks some. The data contain more than 130,000 clones, less than 8.5% of them seen just once; the ten biggest clones take up about 1.3%. Material for sequencing was central memory CD4+ T cells from blood. These receptors were collected from a woman under 40 in good health.

The chain carries TRBV6-5 and TRBJ1-2; TRBD1 matches 7 bases. The ends lost 6 bases at V and 9 bases at J; junction bases unmatched: 10. This CDR3 has 13 amino acids. The V gene's germline CDR1 is MNHEY and CDR2 SVGAGI. The CDR3: CASRPDREDSYTF. CDR3 nucleotide sequence: TGTGCCAGCAGACCCGACAGGGAGGATAGCTACACCTTC.

This clone has a handful of counts. The chain joins TRBV28 to TRBJ1-2; D possibly corresponds to TRBD1 (6 bases). Trimming left V 4 bases short and J 4 bases short, with 19 bases between. The CDR3 is 16 amino acids. Germline CDR1 reads MDHEN; CDR2 reads SYDVKM. Here the CDR3 reads CASSSHHSQGFYGYTF. Here the CDR3 DNA reads TGTGCCAGCAGTTCCCACCATTCCCAGGGGTTCTATGGCTACACCTTC.

The V call is TRBV6-5, the J call TRBJ2-5, with D unresolved. From germline, CDR1 is MNHEY and CDR2 SVGAGI. Trimming cost V 6 bases and J 5 bases, with 13 bases left between them. The CDR3 is made up of 13 amino acids. CDR3 loop: CASRRPSGETQYF. The CDR3 DNA sequence: TGTGCCAGCAGACGCCCCTCGGGTGAGACCCAGTACTTC.

This clone was seen only a few times. V is TRBV7-9 and J is TRBJ2-7; D uncertain. The CDR3 spans 14 residues. Germline V gene sequence: CDR1 SEHNR, CDR2 FQNEAQ (reference sequence). V lost 2 bases, J lost 2 bases, and 10 bases lay in between. In DNA, the CDR3 is TGTGCCAGCAGCTTAATGGCGGAGACCTACGAGCAGTACTTC. This gives the protein CASSLMAETYEQYF.

The chain is built from TRBV2 and TRBJ2-1; 11 nucleotides match TRBD1. The CDR3 has 17 residues. The germline CDR1 and CDR2 sequences are SNHLY and FYNNEI. V shed 1 base, J shed 7 bases, and the junction held 9 bases outside the gene matches. For the CDR3, the DNA is TGTGCCAGCAGTGAAGGTTTGGGGGACAGGGGGGGTAATGAGCAGTTCTTC. The encoded protein is CASSEGLGDRGGNEQFF.

The rearrangement joins TRBV9 to TRBJ1-3; no firm D call. V was shortened by 0 bases and J by 3 bases, with 4 bases between the two germline ends. Germline V gene sequence: CDR1 SGDLS, CDR2 YYNGEE. The CDR3 spans 13 residues. The CDR3 loop reads CASSVASGNTIYF. The CDR3 bases are TGTGCCAGCAGCGTAGCTAGTGGAAACACCATATATTTT.

This clone was seen more than once but under ten times. The chain combines TRBV12-5 with TRBJ2-2; 11 bases are shared with TRBD1. The germline gives CDR1 LGHNT, CDR2 FRNRAP. The CDR3 runs to 15 residues. V lost 4 bases, J lost 5 bases, and 3 bases stayed unmatched. The CDR3 loop is CASGSGQGATGELFF. As DNA, the CDR3 is TGTGCTAGTGGTTCCGGACAGGGGGCGACCGGGGAGCTGTTTTTT.

This chain links TRBV11-3 with TRBJ2-1; the D is unclear. CDR1 and CDR2 (germline): SGHNT, YENEEA. Trimming removed 3 bases at V and 3 bases at J, with 18 bases between. The CDR3 has 17 residues. As DNA, the CDR3 is TGTGCCAGCAGCTTTGAAGGAACGTCGTCGGGCTACAATGAGCAGTTCTTC. Amino acid sequence: CASSFEGTSSGYNEQFF.

This clone was picked up a small number of times. The chain couples TRBV28 to TRBJ2-3; no reliable D call. CDR1 is MDHEN, CDR2 SYDVKM, per germline. The ends were cut back, 6 bases at V and 0 bases at J, with 13 bases in the middle. The CDR3 contains 15 residues. CDR3: CASRPPARSTDTQYF. As DNA, the CDR3 is TGTGCCAGCAGACCCCCAGCGAGGAGCACAGATACGCAGTATTTT.

This clone was seen more than once but under ten times. The rearrangement joins TRBV18 to TRBJ1-2, with 7 bases aligning to TRBD1. CDR1 is KGHSH and CDR2 is LQKENI in the germline V gene. The CDR3 spans 15 residues. The V and J ends lost 0 bases and 2 bases, in that order; junction bases with no gene match: 3. The CDR3 reads CASSPPPGGNYGYTF. The DNA for the CDR3 is TGTGCCAGCTCACCACCGCCAGGGGGAAACTATGGCTACACCTTC. The full variable domain, completed using reference TRBV18 and TRBJ1-2, is NAGVMQNPRHLVRRRGQEARLRCSPMKGHSHVYWYRQLPEEGLKFMVYLQKENIIDESGMPKERFSAEFPKEGPSILRIQQVVRGDSAAYFCASSPPPGGNYGYTFGSGTRLTVV.

The gene calls are TRBV15 and TRBJ2-5; 9 nucleotides match TRBD1. The junction had 6 bases not matched to a gene; V was cut back by 2 bases and J by 5 bases. The V gene's germline CDR1 is LNHNV and CDR2 YYDKDF (reference sequence). The length of the CDR3 is 15 residues. CDR3 sequence reads: CATSRRTGGAETQYF. The DNA of the CDR3 is TGTGCCACCAGCAGACGCACAGGGGGCGCGGAGACCCAGTACTTC. The full variable domain, rest sourced from reference TRBV15 and TRBJ2-5, is DAMVIQNPRYQVTQFGKPVTLSCSQTLNHNVMYWYQQKSSQAPKLLFHYYDKDFNNEADTPDNFQSRRPNTSFCFLDIRSPGLGDTAMYLCATSRRTGGAETQYFGPGTRLLVL.

The V call is TRBV7-9, the J call TRBJ2-7; tentative D call: TRBD2 (5 bases). Per germline, CDR1 SEHNR and CDR2 FQNEAQ (reference sequence). The CDR3 is made up of 13 amino acids. Between the trimmed V and J ends, which lost 0 bases and 7 bases, there was a span of 10 bases. CDR3 nucleotide sequence: TGTGCCAGCAGCTTAGCGGGAGTAGATGAGCAGTACTTC. Its translation is CASSLAGVDEQYF.

This clone was seen repeatedly, ten times or more. This chain joins TRBV29-1 and TRBJ1-2; 7 positions agree with TRBD1. The V and J ends lost 5 bases and 2 bases, in that order; junction bases with no gene match: 8. CDR1 SQVTM and CDR2 ANQGSEA come from the germline V gene. This CDR3 is built from 14 residues. Here the CDR3 reads CSVPLTGSNYGYTF. CDR3 nucleotides: TGCAGCGTTCCCCTGACAGGGTCGAACTATGGCTACACCTTC.

In its sample, this clone was seen a few times. The rearrangement uses TRBV5-1 and TRBJ2-7; 11 bases map to TRBD2. CDR1 is SGHRS, CDR2 YFSETQ, per germline. Trimming took 6 bases from V and 6 from J; bases not matched to a gene: 8. CDR3 length: 14 amino acids. The DNA for the CDR3 is TGCGCCAGCAAGGCACTCGGACTAGCGGGCGAGCAGTACTTC. It codes for CASKALGLAGEQYF. Looking up the rest from reference TRBV5-1 and TRBJ2-7 gives the full variable domain: KAGVTQTPRYLIKTRGQQVTLSCSPISGHRSVSWYQQTPGQGLQFLFEYFSETQRNKGNFPGRFSGRQFSNSRSEMNVSTLELGDSALYLCASKALGLAGEQYFGPGTRLTVT.

There are a few counts of this clone. The J gene is TRBJ2-2, the V gene TRBV28; 9 bases fit TRBD1. The CDR3 sequence is 16 residues long. V shed 5 bases and J 4 bases; nucleotides not matched to a gene: 8. Germline lookup yields CDR1 MDHEN and CDR2 SYDVKM. For the CDR3, the DNA is TGTGCCAGCAGTATCCGGGACAGGGTCTTCACCGGGGAGCTGTTTTTT. Encoded protein: CASSIRDRVFTGELFF.

Comment on this clone: Different DNA sequences within this sample yield the same CDR3. The chain recombines TRBV4-3 with TRBJ2-3; 8 bases fit TRBD2. This CDR3 spans 15 amino acids. Germline V lookup: CDR1 LGHNA, CDR2 YSLEER. V was pared by 2 bases and J by 1 base, with 2 bases of the junction left unmatched. The CDR3 DNA reads as TGCGCCAGCAGCCAACGGGAGGGTGGCACAGATACGCAGTATTTT. Its protein is CASSQREGGTDTQYF.

This clone was seen a few times. V and J are TRBV9 and TRBJ1-2, with a tentative D call TRBD1 (6 bases). Germline CDR1 is SGDLS and CDR2 is YYNGEE. V was shortened by 0 bases and J by 4 bases, with 10 bases between the two germline ends. This CDR3 spans 14 amino acids. The CDR3 spells CASSVEGDLYGYTF. CDR3 sequence (DNA): TGTGCCAGCAGCGTAGAGGGGGATCTCTATGGCTACACCTTC.

The CDR3 region is CASSVGGRGGYEQYF. CDR3 sequence (DNA): TGTGCCAGCAGCGTAGGGGGACGGGGGGGTTACGAGCAGTACTTC. V and J are TRBV9 and TRBJ2-7; 8 nucleotides agree with TRBD2. The CDR3 runs to 15 residues. The junction had 6 bases not matched to a gene; V was cut back by 0 bases and J by 4 bases. Germline CDR1 and CDR2: SGDLS and YYNGEE.

This clone was counted ten times or more. The rearrangement uses TRBV21-1 and TRBJ2-2; the D call of TRBD2 is as the table states it, not checked on the DNA. TRBV21-1 is given as a pseudogene. The CDR3 is made up of 16 amino acids. CDR3 amino acids: CASSKVAVLRTGELFF. DNA for the CDR3: TGTGCCAGCAGCAAAGTAGCTGTCCTCCGTACCGGGGAGCTGTTTTTT.

CDR3 DNA sequence: TGTGCCAGCAGCTTAGTTCCATCGTCGAGGTTGAACACTGAAGCTTTCTTT. Its protein is CASSLVPSSRLNTEAFF. The rearrangement uses TRBV28 and TRBJ1-1; D is unresolved. Germline V lookup: CDR1 MDHEN, CDR2 SYDVKM. Trimming removed 6 bases at V and 0 bases at J, with 20 bases between. The CDR3 spans 17 residues. Complete variable domain (other parts from reference TRBV28 and TRBJ1-1): DVKVTQSSRYLVKRTGEKVFLECVQDMDHENMFWYRQDPGLGLRLIYFSYDVKMKEKGDIPEGYSVSREKKERFSLILESASTNQTSMYLCASSLVPSSRLNTEAFFGQGTRLTVV.

This rearrangement joins TRBV5-1 to TRBJ2-7; 10 bases are shared with TRBD2. The CDR3 loop spans 14 amino acids. V lost 6 bases, J lost 1 base, and 4 bases stayed unmatched. Germline V gives CDR1 SGHRS, CDR2 YFSETQ. CDR3 in DNA: TGCGCCAGCACCCGGACTAGCGGATCCTACGAGCAGTACTTC. Its protein product is CASTRTSGSYEQYF.

The chain employs TRBV18 and TRBJ1-2, with D possibly TRBD1 on 5 matching bases. V was trimmed by 0 bases and J by 2 bases, leaving 19 bases between them. There are 18 residues in the CDR3. The V gene's germline CDR1 is KGHSH and CDR2 LQKENI. Written as DNA, the CDR3 is TGTGCCAGCTCACCACCCTCAGACAGTTTCGGACGGAACTATGGCTACACCTTC. Amino acid sequence: CASSPPSDSFGRNYGYTF.

The chain couples TRBV19 to TRBJ1-1; no firm D call. Germline V gene lookup returns CDR1 LNHDA and CDR2 SQIVND (reference sequence). This CDR3 is 15 amino acids long. V was pared by 8 bases and J by 0 bases, with 16 bases between. CDR3 amino acids: CASGFPSGLNTEAFF. The CDR3 DNA reads TGTGCCAGTGGATTCCCCTCAGGTCTGAACACTGAAGCTTTCTTT.

The sample holds a few counts of this clone. Other DNA sequences from this sample encode an identical CDR3 as well. The chain links TRBV7-3 to TRBJ2-3; 9 nucleotides agree with TRBD2. The junction had 3 bases not matched to a gene; V was cut back by 5 bases and J by 0 bases. Germline CDR1 reads SGHTA; CDR2 reads FQGTGA. The CDR3 extends over 15 amino acids. The DNA for the CDR3 is TGTGCCAGCAGCCCAAGCGGGGGGAGCACAGATACGCAGTATTTT. This gives the protein CASSPSGGSTDTQYF.